This TCR beta chain was sequenced during a study of beta chain features in type 1 diabetes. Averaging about 116 mL, one heparinised blood draw came from each individual donor. CDR1 and CDR2 from the germline V gene are SGHNT and YYREEE (reference sequence). The V end was cut by 4 bases, the J end by 4 bases, with 13 bases between. The CDR3 is 14 residues long. The whole isolated RNA underwent reverse transcription, so sequencing captured expressed TCRB transcripts. TCRdb's table, derived via immunoSEQ multiplex PCR, lists solely in-frame clones and lacks some. Among 970,000 or so clones listed, 17% were seen once. About this clone itself: Its antigen is still unknown.

Broader study findings: Naive, central memory and Treg TCRB repertoires appeared more alike in patients than in healthy donors. PCR could preferentially amplify shorter templates, alike in patients and controls.

Sequenced material: naive CD4+ T cells from blood. V is TRBV5-4 and J is TRBJ2-3, with D perhaps TRBD2 (5 bases). This clonotype originated in a woman between 18 and 29 years old in good health. DNA of the CDR3: TGTGCCAGCAGCCAGTCCGGGATTTCAGATACGCAGTATTTT. This encodes CASSQSGISDTQYF.